This note documents a single T cell receptor (beta chain) sequence. This sample also contains other DNA sequences that code for the same CDR3. This sample is drawn from a study of CD8+ T cells in alopecia areata. Treatment denoted: oral pan-JAK inhibitor, 5-10 mg twice daily. Specimens obtained from alopecia areata patients comprised lesional scalp punch biopsies and peripheral blood. T lymphocytes (CD4+ and CD8+) were sorted from PBMCs. Sequencing relied on a cDNA template that was reverse transcribed from extracted RNA. Only in-frame clones appear in the TCRdb table, and some are missing; sequencing was by immunoSEQ multiplex PCR. This repertoire shows about 270,000 clones, 60% found once; its top ten account for 0.8% to 1%. From germline, CDR1 is ENHRY and CDR2 SYGVKD. V was clipped by 0 bases and J by 3 bases, with 5 bases between them. This CDR3 is 13 amino acids long.

The input for sequencing was CD4+ T cells sorted from blood, taken at approximately week 52, from a patient treated with tofacitinib. This clonotype was sampled from a human donor with alopecia areata. The rearrangement joins TRBV10-3 to TRBJ1-1; D ambiguous. CDR3 coding DNA: TGTGCCATCAGTGAGTCTGGGGACACTGAAGCTTTCTTT. Translated: CAISESGDTEAFF.